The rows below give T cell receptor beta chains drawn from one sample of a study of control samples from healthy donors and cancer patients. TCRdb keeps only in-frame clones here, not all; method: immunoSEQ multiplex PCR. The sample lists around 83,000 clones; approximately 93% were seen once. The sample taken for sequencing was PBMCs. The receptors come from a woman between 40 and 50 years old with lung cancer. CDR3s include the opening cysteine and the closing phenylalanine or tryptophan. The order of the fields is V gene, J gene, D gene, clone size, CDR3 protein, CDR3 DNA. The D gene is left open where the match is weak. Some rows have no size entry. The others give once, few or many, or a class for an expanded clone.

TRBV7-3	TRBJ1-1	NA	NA	CASSHGGNTEAFF	TGTGCCAGCAGCCATGGTGGGAACACTGAAGCTTTCTTT
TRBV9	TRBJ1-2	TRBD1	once	CASSVAGRGDYGYTF	TGTGCCAGCAGCGTAGCCGGCAGGGGGGACTATGGCTACACCTTC
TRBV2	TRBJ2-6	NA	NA	CAARPVSGANVLTF	TGTGCCGCAAGGCCAGTTTCTGGGGCCAACGTCCTGACTTTC
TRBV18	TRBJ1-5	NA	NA	CASSPSGDSNQPQHF	TGTGCCAGCTCACCATCGGGAGATAGCAATCAGCCCCAGCATTTT
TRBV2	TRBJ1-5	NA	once	CASGRTRDNQPQHF	TGTGCCAGCGGAAGGACACGGGATAATCAGCCCCAGCATTTT
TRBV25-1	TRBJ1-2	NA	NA	CAARTAGGYGYTF	TGTGCAGCCCGGACAGCTGGAGGGTATGGCTACACCTTC
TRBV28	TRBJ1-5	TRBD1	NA	CASNPPGTAINQPQHF	TGTGCCAGCAATCCCCCCGGGACAGCCATTAATCAGCCCCAGCATTTT
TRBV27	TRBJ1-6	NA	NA	CASNNLASPSSPLHF	TGTGCCAGCAACAACCTTGCGAGCCCTAGCTCACCCCTCCACTTT
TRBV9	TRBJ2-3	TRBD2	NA	CASSVGTSGPDTQYF	TGTGCCAGCAGCGTCGGGACTAGCGGCCCAGATACGCAGTATTTT
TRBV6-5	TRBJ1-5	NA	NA	CASSGGVRAHQPQHF	TGTGCCAGCAGCGGGGGGGTGAGGGCCCATCAGCCCCAGCATTTT
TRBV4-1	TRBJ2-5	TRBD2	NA	CASSQEGAGGAQAQYF	TGCGCCAGCAGCCAAGAGGGAGCGGGGGGCGCCCAGGCCCAGTACTTC
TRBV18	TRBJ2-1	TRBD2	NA	CASFSGADNEQFF	TGTGCCAGCTTTAGCGGGGCGGACAATGAGCAGTTCTTC
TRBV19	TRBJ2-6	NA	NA	CATGQWNVLTF	TGTGCCACTGGACAGTGGAACGTCCTGACTTTC
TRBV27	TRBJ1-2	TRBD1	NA	CASKNRGQWNYGYTF	TGTGCCAGCAAAAACAGGGGGCAATGGAACTATGGCTACACCTTC
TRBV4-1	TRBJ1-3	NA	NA	CASSQAGNTIYF	TGCGCCAGCAGCCAAGCCGGAAACACCATATATTTT
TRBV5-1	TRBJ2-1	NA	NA	CASSLESSFYNEQFF	TGCGCCAGCAGCTTGGAATCCAGCTTCTACAATGAGCAGTTCTTC
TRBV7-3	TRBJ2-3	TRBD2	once	CASSLLGLVGDTQYF	TGTGCCAGCAGTCTCCTAGGACTAGTGGGAGATACGCAGTATTTT
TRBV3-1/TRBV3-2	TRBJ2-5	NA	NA	CASSQAGAIETQYF	TGTGCCAGCAGCCAAGCGGGGGCTATAGAGACCCAGTACTTC
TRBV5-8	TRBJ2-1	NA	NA	CASSLLVNEQFF	TGTGCCAGCAGTCTCCTCGTAAATGAGCAGTTCTTC
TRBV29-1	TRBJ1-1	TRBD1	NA	CSVGPGQGRLGEAFF	TGCAGCGTAGGTCCCGGACAGGGACGGCTAGGTGAAGCTTTCTTT
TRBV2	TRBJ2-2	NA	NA	CASSRWGADGELFF	TGTGCCAGCAGTAGGTGGGGGGCGGACGGGGAGCTGTTTTTT
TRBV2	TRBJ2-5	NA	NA	CASSDYVQETQYF	TGTGCCAGCAGTGATTATGTCCAAGAGACCCAGTACTTC
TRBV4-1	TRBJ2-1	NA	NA	CASSQDPGRLNEQFF	TGCGCCAGCAGCCAAGATCCGGGACGCCTCAATGAGCAGTTCTTC
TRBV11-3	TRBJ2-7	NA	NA	CASSYRDTTYEQYF	TGTGCCAGCAGCTACCGGGACACCACCTACGAGCAGTACTTC
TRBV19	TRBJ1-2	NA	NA	CASSIGGGTHYGYTF	TGTGCCAGTAGTATCGGAGGGGGAACCCACTATGGCTACACCTTC
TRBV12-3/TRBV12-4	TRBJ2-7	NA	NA	CASSPKLTREQYF	TGTGCCAGCAGCCCCAAGTTGACTCGCGAGCAGTACTTC
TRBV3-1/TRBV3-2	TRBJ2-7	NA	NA	CASSQGSQVGYEQYF	TGTGCCAGCAGCCAAGGGTCCCAGGTGGGCTACGAGCAGTACTTC
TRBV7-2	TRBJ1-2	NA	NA	CASSPPGYYGYTF	TGTGCCAGCAGCCCCCCCGGGTACTATGGCTACACCTTC
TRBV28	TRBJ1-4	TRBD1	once	CASRTGQINEKLFF	TGTGCCAGCAGGACGGGACAGATTAATGAAAAACTGTTTTTT
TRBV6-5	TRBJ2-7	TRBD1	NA	CASATGSYEQYF	TGTGCCAGCGCGACAGGGTCCTACGAGCAGTACTTC
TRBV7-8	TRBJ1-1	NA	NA	CASSSTPLNTEAFF	TGTGCCAGCAGCTCCACCCCCCTGAACACTGAAGCTTTCTTT
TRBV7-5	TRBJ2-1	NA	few	CARSLAVATLRSYNEQFF	TGTGCCAGAAGCTTAGCAGTGGCCACCTTACGATCCTACAATGAGCAGTTCTTC
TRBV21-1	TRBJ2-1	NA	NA	CASIPQGLTNEQFF	TGTGCCAGCATCCCACAGGGCCTGACGAATGAGCAGTTCTTC
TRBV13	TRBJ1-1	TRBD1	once	CASSFREQGQLGTNTEAFF	TGTGCCAGCAGCTTTCGAGAACAGGGACAGCTGGGTACGAACACTGAAGCTTTCTTT
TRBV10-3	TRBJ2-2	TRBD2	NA	CAISGTSGGSGELFF	TGTGCCATCAGTGGGACTAGCGGGGGCTCCGGGGAGCTGTTTTTT
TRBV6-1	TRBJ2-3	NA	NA	CASSDIPRASTDTQYF	TGTGCCAGCAGTGATATCCCGCGGGCCAGCACAGATACGCAGTATTTT
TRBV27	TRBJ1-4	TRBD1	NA	CASSSSGQGEEKLFF	TGTGCCAGCAGTTCCTCGGGACAGGGTGAGGAAAAACTGTTTTTT
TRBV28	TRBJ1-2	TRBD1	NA	CASSFGTGLDYTF	TGTGCCAGCAGTTTTGGGACAGGGTTAGACTACACCTTC
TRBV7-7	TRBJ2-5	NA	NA	CASGTGISSQETQYF	TGTGCTAGCGGAACAGGGATCTCCTCCCAAGAGACCCAGTACTTC
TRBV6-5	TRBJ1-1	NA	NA	CASPYETGEAFF	TGTGCCAGCCCCTATGAGACCGGTGAAGCTTTCTTT
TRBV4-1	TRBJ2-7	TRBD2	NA	CASSQLTSGGPQSYEQYF	TGCGCCAGCAGCCAACTTACTAGCGGGGGGCCACAGTCCTACGAGCAGTACTTC
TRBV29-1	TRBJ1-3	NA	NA	CSVLRSAGNTIYF	TGCAGCGTTCTGCGTTCGGCTGGAAACACCATATATTTT
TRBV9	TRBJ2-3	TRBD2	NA	CASSRGGDTQYF	TGTGCCAGCAGTCGGGGGGGTGATACGCAGTATTTT
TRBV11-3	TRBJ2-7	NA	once	CASSSGITTAYEQYF	TGTGCCAGCAGCTCGGGGATCACTACCGCCTACGAGCAGTACTTC
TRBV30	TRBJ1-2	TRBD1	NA	CAWTNPPDRGDGYTF	TGTGCCTGGACCAACCCCCCGGACAGGGGCGATGGCTACACCTTC